This T cell receptor (beta chain) comes out of a study of T-cell reconstitution after alpha-beta-depleted transplantation in children. The CDR3 consists of 13 residues. The germline V gene has CDR1 MGHDK and CDR2 SYGVNS. V gave up 5 bases and J gave up 2 bases, with 10 bases separating them. Broader study findings: Several hundred expanded graft clones reportedly gave rise to the alpha-beta T cells present about two months after transplant.

Ten or more counts support this clonotype. Its antigen is undetermined. Unique molecular identifiers featured in how the TCRbeta library was prepared. Each CDR3 protein is one row after TCRdb ran MiXCR on the PCR reads. The repertoire holds about 300,000 distinct CDR3 sequences, with around a tenth as singletons. The rearrangement joins TRBV25-1 to TRBJ2-7; D might be TRBD1 (6 bases). The source material was PBMCs, sampled before TCRalphabeta/CD19-depleted stem cell transplant. This TCR derives from a boy under two years old with acute myeloid leukemia, due to receive a stem cell transplant. The chain's CDR3 is CASSSRTAYEQYF. The CDR3 DNA is TGTGCCAGCAGTTCCCGGACAGCCTACGAGCAGTACTTC.